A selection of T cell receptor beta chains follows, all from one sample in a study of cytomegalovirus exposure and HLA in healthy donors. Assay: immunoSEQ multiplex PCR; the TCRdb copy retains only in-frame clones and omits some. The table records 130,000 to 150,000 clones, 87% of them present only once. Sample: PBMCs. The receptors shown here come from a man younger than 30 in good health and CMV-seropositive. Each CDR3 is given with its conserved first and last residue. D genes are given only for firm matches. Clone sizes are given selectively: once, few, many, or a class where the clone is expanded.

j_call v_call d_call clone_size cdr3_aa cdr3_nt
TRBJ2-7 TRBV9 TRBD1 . CASTRQGRDEQYF TGTGCCAGCACCCGACAGGGTAGAGACGAGCAGTACTTC
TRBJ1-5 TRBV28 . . CASRSRTGSNQPQHF TGTGCCAGCAGATCCCGTACAGGGAGCAATCAGCCCCAGCATTTT
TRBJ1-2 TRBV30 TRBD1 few CAWSSRGQWGYTF TGTGCCTGGAGTTCCAGGGGGCAGTGGGGCTACACCTTC
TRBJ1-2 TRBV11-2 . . CASSLDQRGFPGYTF TGTGCCAGCAGCTTAGATCAACGGGGATTTCCTGGCTACACCTTC
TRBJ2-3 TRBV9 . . CASRKGDYSTDTQYF TGTGCCAGCCGGAAGGGGGATTATAGCACAGATACGCAGTATTTT
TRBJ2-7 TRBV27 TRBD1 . CASSPGTGVHEQYF TGTGCCAGCAGCCCCGGGACAGGGGTCCACGAGCAGTACTTC
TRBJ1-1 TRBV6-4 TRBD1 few CASSRDSTNTEAFF TGTGCCAGCAGCAGGGACAGTACGAACACTGAAGCTTTCTTT
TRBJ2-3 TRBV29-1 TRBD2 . CSAARLAGGADTQYF TGCAGCGCCGCCCGACTAGCGGGAGGGGCAGATACGCAGTATTTT
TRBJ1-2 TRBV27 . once CASRSMRGIYGYTF TGTGCCAGCAGGTCCATGAGAGGGATCTATGGCTACACCTTC
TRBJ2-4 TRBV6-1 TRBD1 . CASSDTGGADIQYF TGTGCCAGCAGTGATACAGGGGGCGCAGACATTCAGTACTTC
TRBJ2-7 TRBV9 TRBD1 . CASSVGPGGSYEQYF TGTGCCAGCAGCGTAGGGCCAGGGGGTTCCTACGAGCAGTACTTC
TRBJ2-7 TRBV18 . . CASSSSDGEQYF TGTGCCAGCTCATCCTCTGACGGGGAGCAGTACTTC
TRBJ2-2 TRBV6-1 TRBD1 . CARRDRITGELFF TGTGCCAGGCGGGACAGGATCACCGGGGAGCTGTTTTTT
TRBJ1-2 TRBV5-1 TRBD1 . CASSLDPGGDYGYTF TGCGCCAGCAGCTTGGACCCAGGGGGAGACTATGGCTACACCTTC
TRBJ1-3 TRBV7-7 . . CASSAGPGNTIYF TGTGCTAGCAGCGCCGGTCCTGGAAACACCATATATTTT
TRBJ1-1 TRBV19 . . CASSAAARVEAFF TGTGCCAGTAGTGCGGCGGCGAGGGTTGAAGCTTTCTTT
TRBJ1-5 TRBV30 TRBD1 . CAWRRGQANQPQHF TGTGCCTGGAGGAGGGGACAGGCAAATCAGCCCCAGCATTTT